This T cell receptor (beta chain) was identified in a study of memory CD4+ T cells and cytomegalovirus serostatus. Whole-study context: Of the healthy Belgian adults, 9 or 10 were CMV seropositive and 24 seronegative.

The sort gate was single viable CD3+CD4+CD8-CD45RO+ cells for memory CD4+ T cells. Methods used by the authors: After removing out-of-frame reads, 2 million to 2.5 million distinct TCRbeta sequences remained. Data came from immunoSEQ multiplex PCR; TCRdb stores just in-frame clones and leaves some out. For V, J and clone size, that table is used; D and trimming come from the DNA. The data show some 80,000 clones, approximately 80% seen once. The TCR comes from an adult in good health and CMV-seronegative. The specimen was memory CD4+ T cells from blood.

This CDR3 reads CASAKSTGSSYEQYF. The DNA for the CDR3 is TGTGCTAGTGCCAAATCGACAGGGAGCTCCTACGAGCAGTACTTC. V usage is TRBV12-5 and J usage is TRBJ2-7; 7 bases are a match to TRBD1. This CDR3 spans 15 amino acids. The germline V gene encodes CDR1 LGHNT and CDR2 FRNRAP. J was trimmed by 0 bases and V by 7 bases; bases with no gene match: 9.